This T cell receptor (beta chain) came from a study of T cell responses to AZD1222 COVID-19 vaccine. Looking at the study overall: Second doses that came at about 4 or about 12 weeks were put together.

This clone occurred once. What it binds is unknown. This CDR3 has 14 residues. Only in-frame clones appear in the TCRdb table, and some are missing; sequencing was by immunoSEQ multiplex PCR. The top ten hold roughly 7.8% of the sample, which has fewer than 120,000 clones, around 93% seen once. General study results and limits: Clonal diversity may have been underestimated, and the donors were mostly white British, with more females than males.

The material sequenced was peripheral blood, taken on day 0 of AZD1222 vaccination. The clonotype comes from an adult in good health. V is TRBV21-1 and J is TRBJ2-7; TRBD2 was called by the table and not checked on the DNA. TRBV21-1 is a recognized pseudogene. The CDR3 loop is CASSGPSGCYEQYF. In DNA, the CDR3 is TGTGCCAGCAGCGGACCTAGCGGCTGCTACGAGCAGTACTTC.